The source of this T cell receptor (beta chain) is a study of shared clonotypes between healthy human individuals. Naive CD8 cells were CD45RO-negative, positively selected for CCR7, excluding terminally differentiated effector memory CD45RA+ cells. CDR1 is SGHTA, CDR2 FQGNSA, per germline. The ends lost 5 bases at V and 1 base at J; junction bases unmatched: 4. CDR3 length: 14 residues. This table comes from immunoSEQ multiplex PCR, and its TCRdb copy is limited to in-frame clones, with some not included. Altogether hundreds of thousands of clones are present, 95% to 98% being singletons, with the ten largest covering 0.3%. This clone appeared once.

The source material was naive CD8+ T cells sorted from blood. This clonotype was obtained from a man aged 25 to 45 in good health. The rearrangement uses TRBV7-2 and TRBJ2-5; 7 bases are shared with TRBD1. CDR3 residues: CASSLTGPQETQYF. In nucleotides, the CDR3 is TGTGCCAGCAGCCTGACAGGGCCCCAAGAGACCCAGTACTTC.